Included here is one T cell receptor (beta chain) sequence, with context. These data are taken from a study of Ad26.COV2.S vaccination and SARS-CoV-2 variants. Across the study: By the intramuscular route, Ad26.COV2.S was given once, or twice 56 days apart.

The treatment is: some 20 received Ad26.COV2.S at low or high dose, single or two shots; roughly 5 received placebo; per-sample allocation not given. Samples analyzed were those drawn on day 63 after the first vaccine or placebo injection. Germline V gene sequence: CDR1 SGHNT, CDR2 YENEEA. The CDR3 sequence is 13 residues long. Deletions cut 1 base from V and 3 bases from J, with 5 bases between. Method: immunoSEQ multiplex PCR; TCRdb's copy keeps in-frame clones and lacks some. The sample yields around 300,000 clones, about 88% seen once. The sequence derives from a person aged 18 to 65 who received the Ad26.COV2.S COVID-19 vaccine or a placebo. The chain links TRBV11-3 to TRBJ2-3; D call uncertain. The sample was peripheral blood, taken in a trial of Ad26.COV2.S vaccine versus placebo. DNA of the CDR3: TGTGCCAGCAGCTTAGCCGGAACAGATACGCAGTATTTT. Encoded protein: CASSLAGTDTQYF.